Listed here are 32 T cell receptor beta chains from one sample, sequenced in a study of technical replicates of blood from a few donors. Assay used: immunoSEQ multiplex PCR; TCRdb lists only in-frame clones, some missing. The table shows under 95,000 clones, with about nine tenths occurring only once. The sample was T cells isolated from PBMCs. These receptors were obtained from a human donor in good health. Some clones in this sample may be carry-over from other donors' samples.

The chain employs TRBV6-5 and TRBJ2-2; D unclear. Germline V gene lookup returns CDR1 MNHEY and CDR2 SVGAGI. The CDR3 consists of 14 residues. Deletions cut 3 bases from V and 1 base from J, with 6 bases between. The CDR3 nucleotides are TGTGCCAGCAGTTATCAACAGAACACCGGGGAGCTGTTTTTT. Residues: CASSYQQNTGELFF.

The CDR3 nucleotides are TGTGCCAGCAGCCCCACGTCGTGGACTAAGACCTACTACGAGCAGTACTTC. This sequence encodes CASSPTSWTKTYYEQYF. The rearrangement joins TRBV9 to TRBJ2-7; a possible D gene is TRBD2 (6 bases). Trimming left V 4 bases short and J 3 bases short, with 23 bases between. Germline CDR1 SGDLS, CDR2 YYNGEE. The CDR3 loop spans 17 amino acids. Based on the CDR3 plus reference TRBV9 and TRBJ2-7, the full variable domain is DSGVTQTPKHLITATGQRVTLRCSPRSGDLSVYWYQQSLDQGLQFLIQYYNGEERAKGNILERFSAQQFPDLHSELNLSSLELGDSALYFCASSPTSWTKTYYEQYFGPGTRLTVT.

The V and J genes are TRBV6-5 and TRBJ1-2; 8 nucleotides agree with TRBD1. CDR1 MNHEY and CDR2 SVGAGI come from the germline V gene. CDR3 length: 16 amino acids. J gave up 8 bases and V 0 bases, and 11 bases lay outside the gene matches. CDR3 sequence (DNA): TGTGCCAGCAGTTACTCACAGGGGGGCCGGGGTCCCGGCTACACCTTC. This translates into CASSYSQGGRGPGYTF.

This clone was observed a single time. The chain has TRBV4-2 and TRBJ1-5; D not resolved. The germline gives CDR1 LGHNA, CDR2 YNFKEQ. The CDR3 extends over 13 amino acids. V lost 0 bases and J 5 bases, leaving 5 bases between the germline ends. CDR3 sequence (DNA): TGTGCCAGCAGCCAAGAAGAGGATCAGCCCCAGCATTTT. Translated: CASSQEEDQPQHF.

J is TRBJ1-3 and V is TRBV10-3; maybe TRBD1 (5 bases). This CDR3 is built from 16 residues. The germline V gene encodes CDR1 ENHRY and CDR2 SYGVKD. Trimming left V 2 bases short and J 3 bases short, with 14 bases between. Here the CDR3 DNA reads TGTGCCATCAGTGAGGATTGGCAGGGATATGGAAACACCATATATTTT. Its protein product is CAISEDWQGYGNTIYF.

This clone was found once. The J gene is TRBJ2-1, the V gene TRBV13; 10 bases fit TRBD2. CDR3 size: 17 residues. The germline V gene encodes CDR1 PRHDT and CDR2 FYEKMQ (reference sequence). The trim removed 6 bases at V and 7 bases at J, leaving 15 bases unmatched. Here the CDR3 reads CASREELAGVKGNEQFF. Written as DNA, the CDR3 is TGTGCCAGCAGAGAAGAGCTAGCGGGAGTTAAAGGGAATGAGCAGTTCTTC. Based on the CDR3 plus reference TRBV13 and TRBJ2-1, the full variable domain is AAGVIQSPRHLIKEKRETATLKCYPIPRHDTVYWYQQGPGQDPQFLISFYEKMQSDKGSIPDRFSAQQFSDYHSELNMSSLELGDSALYFCASREELAGVKGNEQFFGPGTRLTVL.

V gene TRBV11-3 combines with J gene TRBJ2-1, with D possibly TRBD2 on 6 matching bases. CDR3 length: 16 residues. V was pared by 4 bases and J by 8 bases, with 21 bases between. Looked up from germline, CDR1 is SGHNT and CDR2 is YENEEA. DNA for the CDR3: TGTGCCAGCAGCTCCGGAACTAAACTAGGGGAGGATGAGCAGTTCTTC. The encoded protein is CASSSGTKLGEDEQFF.

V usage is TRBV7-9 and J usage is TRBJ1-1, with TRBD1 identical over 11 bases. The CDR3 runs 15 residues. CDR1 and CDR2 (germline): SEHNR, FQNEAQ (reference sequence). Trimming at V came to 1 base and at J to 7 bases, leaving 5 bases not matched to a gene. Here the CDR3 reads CASSLVRGTGGEAFF. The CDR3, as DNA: TGTGCCAGCAGCTTAGTTAGGGGGACAGGGGGTGAAGCTTTCTTT.

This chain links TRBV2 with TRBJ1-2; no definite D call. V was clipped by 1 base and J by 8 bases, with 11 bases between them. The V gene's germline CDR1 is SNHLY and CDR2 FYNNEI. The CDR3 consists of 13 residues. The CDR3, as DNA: TGTGCCAGCAGTGAAGACTACAAAGGCGGCTACACCTTC. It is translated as CASSEDYKGGYTF.

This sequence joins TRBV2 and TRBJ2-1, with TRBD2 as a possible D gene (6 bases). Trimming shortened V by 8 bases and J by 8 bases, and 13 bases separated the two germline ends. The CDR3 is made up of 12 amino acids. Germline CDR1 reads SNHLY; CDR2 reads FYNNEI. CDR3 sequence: CASGGSAYEQFF. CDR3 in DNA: TGTGCCAGCGGGGGGTCGGCCTATGAGCAGTTCTTC.

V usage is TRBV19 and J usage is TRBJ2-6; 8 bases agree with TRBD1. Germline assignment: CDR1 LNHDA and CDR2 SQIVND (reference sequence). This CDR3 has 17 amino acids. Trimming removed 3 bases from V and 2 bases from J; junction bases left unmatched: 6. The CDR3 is CASSIGQGQAGANVLTF. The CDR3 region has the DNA TGTGCCAGTAGTATCGGACAGGGCCAAGCTGGGGCCAACGTCCTGACTTTC.

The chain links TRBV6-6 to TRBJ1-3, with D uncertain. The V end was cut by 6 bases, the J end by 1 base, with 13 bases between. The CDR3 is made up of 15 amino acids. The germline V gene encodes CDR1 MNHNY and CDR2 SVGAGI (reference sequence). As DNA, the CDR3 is TGTGCCAGCAGGCAGTGGGGAGAATCTGGAAACACCATATATTTT. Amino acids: CASRQWGESGNTIYF.

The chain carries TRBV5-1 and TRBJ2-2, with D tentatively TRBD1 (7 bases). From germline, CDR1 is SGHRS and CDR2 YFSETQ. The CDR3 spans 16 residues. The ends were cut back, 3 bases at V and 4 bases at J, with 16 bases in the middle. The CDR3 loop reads CASSWGGGGATGELFF. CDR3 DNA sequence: TGCGCCAGCAGCTGGGGAGGAGGGGGCGCCACCGGGGAGCTGTTTTTT.

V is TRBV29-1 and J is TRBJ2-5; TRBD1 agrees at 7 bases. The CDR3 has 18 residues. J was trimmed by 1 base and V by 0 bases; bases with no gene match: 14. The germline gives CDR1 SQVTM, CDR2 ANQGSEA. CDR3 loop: CSVEDLDPHQGVQETQYF. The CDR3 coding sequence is TGCAGCGTTGAAGATCTTGATCCACACCAGGGGGTCCAAGAGACCCAGTACTTC. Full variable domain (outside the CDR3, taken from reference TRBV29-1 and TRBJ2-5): SAVISQKPSRDICQRGTSLTIQCQVDSQVTMMFWYRQQPGQSLTLIATANQGSEATYESGFVIDKFPISRPNLTFSTLTVSNMSPEDSSIYLCSVEDLDPHQGVQETQYFGPGTRLLVL.

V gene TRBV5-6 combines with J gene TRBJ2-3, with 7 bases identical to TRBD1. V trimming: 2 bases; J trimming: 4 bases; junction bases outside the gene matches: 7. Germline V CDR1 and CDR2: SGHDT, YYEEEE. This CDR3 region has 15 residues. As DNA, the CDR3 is TGTGCCAGCAGCTTCGACAGGGTAAGAGCAGATACGCAGTATTTT. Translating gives CASSFDRVRADTQYF. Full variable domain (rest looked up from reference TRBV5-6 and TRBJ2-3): DAGVTQSPTHLIKTRGQQVTLRCSPKSGHDTVSWYQQALGQGPQFIFQYYEEEERQRGNFPDRFSGHQFPNYSSELNVNALLLGDSALYLCASSFDRVRADTQYFGPGTRLTVL.

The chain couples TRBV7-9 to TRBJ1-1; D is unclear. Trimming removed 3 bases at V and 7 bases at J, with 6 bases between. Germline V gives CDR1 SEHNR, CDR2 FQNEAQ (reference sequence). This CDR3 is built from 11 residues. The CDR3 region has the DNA TGTGCCAGCAGCTTCAGCGGTGAAGCTTTCTTT. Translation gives CASSFSGEAFF. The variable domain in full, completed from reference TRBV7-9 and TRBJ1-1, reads DTGVSQNPRHKITKRGQNVTFRCDPISEHNRLYWYRQTLGQGPEFLTYFQNEAQLEKSRLLSDRFSAERPKGSFSTLEIQRTEQGDSAMYLCASSFSGEAFFGQGTRLTVV.

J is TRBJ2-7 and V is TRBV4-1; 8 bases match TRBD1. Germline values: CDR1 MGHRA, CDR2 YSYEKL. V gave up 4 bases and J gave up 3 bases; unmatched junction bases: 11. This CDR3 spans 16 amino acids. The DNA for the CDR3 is TGCGCCAGCAGCCCTAGTGGGACAGGCATACACTACGAGCAGTACTTC. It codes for CASSPSGTGIHYEQYF.

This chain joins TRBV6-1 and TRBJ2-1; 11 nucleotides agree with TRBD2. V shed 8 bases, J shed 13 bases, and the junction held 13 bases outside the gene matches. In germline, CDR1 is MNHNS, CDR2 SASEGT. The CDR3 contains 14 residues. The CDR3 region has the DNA TGTGCCAGCTTTAGCGGGGGGGCCCCGCGGTACCAGTTCTTC. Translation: CASFSGGAPRYQFF.

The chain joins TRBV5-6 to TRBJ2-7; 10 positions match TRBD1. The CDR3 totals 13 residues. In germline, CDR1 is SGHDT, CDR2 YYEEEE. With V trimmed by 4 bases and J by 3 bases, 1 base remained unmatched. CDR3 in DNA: TGTGCCAGCAGCCGGGACAGGGGCTACGAGCAGTACTTC. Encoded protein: CASSRDRGYEQYF.

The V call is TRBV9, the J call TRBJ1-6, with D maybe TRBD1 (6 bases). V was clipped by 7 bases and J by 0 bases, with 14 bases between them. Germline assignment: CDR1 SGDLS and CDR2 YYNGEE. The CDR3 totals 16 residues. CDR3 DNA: TGTGCCAGCGGTAGGGGGGAGGGCTCCTATAATTCACCCCTCCACTTT. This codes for CASGRGEGSYNSPLHF.

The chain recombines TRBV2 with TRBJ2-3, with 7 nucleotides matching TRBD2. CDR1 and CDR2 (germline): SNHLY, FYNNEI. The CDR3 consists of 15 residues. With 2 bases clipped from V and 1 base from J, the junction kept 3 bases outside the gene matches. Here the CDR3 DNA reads TGTGCCAGCAGTGAACTAACTAGCGGCACAGATACGCAGTATTTT. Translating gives CASSELTSGTDTQYF.

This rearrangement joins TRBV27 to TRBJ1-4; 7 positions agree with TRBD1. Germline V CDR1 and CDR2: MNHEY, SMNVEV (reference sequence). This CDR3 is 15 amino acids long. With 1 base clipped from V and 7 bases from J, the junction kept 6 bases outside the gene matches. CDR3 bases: TGTGCCAGCAGTTTATTTGGGACAGCTGCTGAAAAACTGTTTTTT. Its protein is CASSLFGTAAEKLFF.

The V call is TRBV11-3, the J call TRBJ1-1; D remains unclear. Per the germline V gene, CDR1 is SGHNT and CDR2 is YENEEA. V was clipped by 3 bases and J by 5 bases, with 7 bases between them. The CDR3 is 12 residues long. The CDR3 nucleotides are TGTGCCAGCAGCTTCACGGGAACTGAAGCTTTCTTT. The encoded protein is CASSFTGTEAFF. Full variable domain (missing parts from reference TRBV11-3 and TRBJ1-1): EAGVVQSPRYKIIEKKQPVAFWCNPISGHNTLYWYLQNLGQGPELLIRYENEEAVDDSQLPKDRFSAERLKGVDSTLKIQPAELGDSAVYLCASSFTGTEAFFGQGTRLTVV.

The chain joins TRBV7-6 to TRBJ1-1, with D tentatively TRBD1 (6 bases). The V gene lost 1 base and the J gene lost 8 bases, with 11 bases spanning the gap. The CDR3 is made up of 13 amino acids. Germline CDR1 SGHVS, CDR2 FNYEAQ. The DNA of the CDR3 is TGTGCCAGCAGCTTAGGGGGACAAACAGAAGCTTTCTTT. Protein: CASSLGGQTEAFF.

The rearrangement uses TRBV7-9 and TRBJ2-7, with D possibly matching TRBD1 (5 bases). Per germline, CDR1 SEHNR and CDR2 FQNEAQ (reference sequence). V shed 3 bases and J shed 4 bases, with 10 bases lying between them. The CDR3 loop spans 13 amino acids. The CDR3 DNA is TGTGCCAGCAGCTTTAGTACAGGTTACGAGCAGTACTTC. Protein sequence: CASSFSTGYEQYF.

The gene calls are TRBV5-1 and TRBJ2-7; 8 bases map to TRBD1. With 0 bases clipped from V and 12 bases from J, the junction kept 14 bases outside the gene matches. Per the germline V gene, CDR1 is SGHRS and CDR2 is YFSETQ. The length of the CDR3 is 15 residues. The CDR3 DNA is TGCGCCAGCAGCTTGGGCGGGACAGGAGCGGAGCAGCGGTACTTC. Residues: CASSLGGTGAEQRYF.

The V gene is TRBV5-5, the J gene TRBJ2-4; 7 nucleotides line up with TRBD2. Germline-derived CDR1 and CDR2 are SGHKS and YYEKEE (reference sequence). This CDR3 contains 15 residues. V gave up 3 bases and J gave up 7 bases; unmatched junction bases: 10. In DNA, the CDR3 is TGTGCCAGCAGCTCGGCGGGGGAGGGTAACAACATTCAGTACTTC. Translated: CASSSAGEGNNIQYF.

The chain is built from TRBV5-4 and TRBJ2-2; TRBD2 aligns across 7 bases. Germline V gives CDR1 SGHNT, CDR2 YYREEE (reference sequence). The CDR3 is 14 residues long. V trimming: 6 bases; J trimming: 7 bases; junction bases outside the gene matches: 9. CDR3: CASKLFGGGGELFF. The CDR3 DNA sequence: TGTGCCAGCAAGTTATTTGGGGGGGGCGGGGAGCTGTTTTTT.

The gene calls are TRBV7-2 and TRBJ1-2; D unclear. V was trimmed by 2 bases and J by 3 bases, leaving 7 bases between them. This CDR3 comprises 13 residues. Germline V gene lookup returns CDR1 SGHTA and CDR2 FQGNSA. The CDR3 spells CASSLNGDYGYTF. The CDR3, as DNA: TGTGCCAGCAGCTTAAACGGTGACTATGGCTACACCTTC.

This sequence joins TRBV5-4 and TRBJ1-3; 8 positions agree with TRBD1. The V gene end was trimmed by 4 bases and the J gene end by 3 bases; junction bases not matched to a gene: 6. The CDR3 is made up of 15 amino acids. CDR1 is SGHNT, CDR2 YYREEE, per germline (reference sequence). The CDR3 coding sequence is TGTGCCAGCAGCCCATCCAGGGGGCTTGGAAACACCATATATTTT. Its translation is CASSPSRGLGNTIYF.

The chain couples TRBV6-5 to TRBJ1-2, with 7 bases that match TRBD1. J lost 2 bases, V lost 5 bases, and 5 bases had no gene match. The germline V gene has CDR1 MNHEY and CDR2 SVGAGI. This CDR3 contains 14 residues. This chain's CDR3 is CASSHETGNYGYTF. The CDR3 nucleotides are TGTGCCAGCAGTCACGAGACAGGGAACTATGGCTACACCTTC.

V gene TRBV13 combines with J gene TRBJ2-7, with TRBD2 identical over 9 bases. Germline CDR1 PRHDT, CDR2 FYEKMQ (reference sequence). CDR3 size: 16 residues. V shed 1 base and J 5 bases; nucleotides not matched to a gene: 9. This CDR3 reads CASSLELAGGPNEQYF. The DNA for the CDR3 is TGTGCCAGCAGCTTAGAGCTGGCGGGAGGGCCTAACGAGCAGTACTTC.